These T cell receptor beta chains were read from a single sample in a study of T cells after posttransplantation cyclophosphamide. Only in-frame clones appear in the TCRdb table, and some are missing; sequencing was by immunoSEQ multiplex PCR. This sample has about 5,500 clones, each found more than once. Sequencing was performed on PBMCs, taken after allogeneic stem cell transplant with posttransplant cyclophosphamide. The receptors here all came from a male patient over 55 who received an allogeneic stem cell transplant from a related donor, was CMV-positive, and had no GVHD. Part of the T cells may come from the graft donor. Both conserved end residues are trimmed from each CDR3. Each record gives: V gene, clone size, J gene, CDR3 protein. The listing skips clone size in some rows; elsewhere it reads once, few, many or a size class.

V: TRBV27; size: many; J: TRBJ1-1; CDR3: ASSLHRGSTEAF
V: TRBV27; size: many; J: TRBJ1-5; CDR3: ASSFRGGDSNQPQH
V: TRBV7-2; size: few; J: TRBJ2-3; CDR3: ASSLVLEEDTQY
V: TRBV2; size: many; J: TRBJ1-5; CDR3: ASSEQGVREPQH
V: TRBV9; size: many; J: TRBJ2-3; CDR3: ASSVISSGGADTQY
V: TRBV19; size: many; J: TRBJ2-3; CDR3: ASNTLAGATDTQY
V: TRBV7-9; size: few; J: TRBJ1-2; CDR3: ASSQTGGMRDGYT
V: TRBV28; size: many; J: TRBJ1-1; CDR3: ASRQSRQARDEAF
V: TRBV7-3; size: many; J: TRBJ2-7; CDR3: ASSLTGTATYEQY
V: TRBV6-6; size: many; J: TRBJ1-2; CDR3: AIPGSAASNYGYT
V: TRBV7-8; size: many; J: TRBJ1-3; CDR3: ASSLEQAAAGNTIY
V: TRBV2; size: many; J: TRBJ1-6; CDR3: ASSESGGGSPLH
V: TRBV19; size: NA; J: TRBJ1-2; CDR3: ASSILGQNYGYT
V: TRBV5-4; size: NA; J: TRBJ2-5; CDR3: ASNKQGINQETQY
V: TRBV5-1; size: NA; J: TRBJ2-2; CDR3: ASSFDSSFGELF
V: TRBV7-8; size: many; J: TRBJ1-6; CDR3: ASSFYPRGLSNSPLH
V: TRBV7-3; size: many; J: TRBJ1-1; CDR3: ASSLDAGRMNTEAF
V: TRBV6-1; size: many; J: TRBJ2-2; CDR3: ASRLTGPGELF
V: TRBV5-1; size: NA; J: TRBJ1-5; CDR3: ASSPGTGNQPQH
V: TRBV29-1; size: NA; J: TRBJ1-2; CDR3: SAKLNDREFGYT
V: TRBV6-5; size: NA; J: TRBJ2-7; CDR3: ASSKKTPPYEQY
V: TRBV7-3; size: many; J: TRBJ2-3; CDR3: ASSSASVVTDTQY
V: TRBV21-1; size: many; J: TRBJ2-7; CDR3: ASSKVGLASDEQY
V: TRBV4-2; size: NA; J: TRBJ1-6; CDR3: ASSPGQSNSPLH
V: TRBV27; size: many; J: TRBJ2-7; CDR3: ASRPPGNEYEQY
V: TRBV4-3; size: many; J: TRBJ2-3; CDR3: ASSQRNLAGVATDTQY
V: TRBV6-6; size: many; J: TRBJ1-2; CDR3: ASSSRRLANYGYT
V: TRBV7-9; size: many; J: TRBJ2-1; CDR3: ASSLLWDSLNEQF
V: TRBV6-1; size: few; J: TRBJ1-2; CDR3: ASLSQGKGFYGYT
V: TRBV9; size: NA; J: NA; CDR3: ASSLGQGGYEQY
V: TRBV11-2; size: many; J: TRBJ1-1; CDR3: ASSLWGQGPDYEAF